The next 31 T cell receptor beta chains were all read from a single sample in a study of shared clonotypes between healthy human individuals. Using immunoSEQ multiplex PCR, the repertoire was profiled, and TCRdb retains in-frame clones only, with some absent. The sample has 1.6 million or so clones, over 95% seen once. Sequenced material: naive CD4+ T cells sorted from blood. The subset: CD45RA+ positively selected. These receptors originate from a young man in good health.

This clone was recorded once. This chain joins TRBV19 and TRBJ1-2; TRBD1 is a possible D gene (5 bases). V lost 2 bases, J lost 8 bases, and 15 bases lay in between. Germline V lookup: CDR1 LNHDA, CDR2 SQIVND (reference sequence). The CDR3 covers 14 residues. This CDR3 is CASSIYRETDGYTF. The CDR3 nucleotides read TGTGCCAGTAGTATATATAGGGAGACAGACGGCTACACCTTC.

Here the CDR3 reads CASSFDGSSGNTIYF. Here the CDR3 DNA reads TGTGCCAGCAGCTTCGACGGCAGCTCTGGAAACACCATATATTTT. V usage is TRBV7-9 and J usage is TRBJ1-3; D uncertain. This CDR3 contains 15 residues. V was cut by 3 bases and J by 0 bases, with 9 bases left in between. Per the germline V gene, CDR1 is SEHNR and CDR2 is FQNEAQ (reference sequence).

This clone came up a few times. The sample contains more than one DNA sequence encoding this CDR3. The chain joins TRBV10-3 to TRBJ2-7, with a weak D call TRBD1 (5 bases). V lost 3 bases and J 7 bases, leaving 7 bases between the germline ends. CDR1 and CDR2 from the germline V gene are ENHRY and SYGVKD. CDR3 length equals 11 residues. CDR3 sequence (DNA): TGTGCCATCAGTGAAAAGGGGGAGCAGTACTTC. Residues: CAISEKGEQYF.

The V call is TRBV10-1, the J call TRBJ1-1; a weak D match, TRBD1 (6 bases). Germline V gives CDR1 WNHNN, CDR2 SYGVQD (reference sequence). V lost 7 bases, J lost 7 bases, and 19 bases lay in between. This CDR3 contains 14 residues. The CDR3 DNA sequence: TGCGCCAGCAAATTGGGGGGGACAATCCTTGAAGCTTTCTTT. It yields the protein CASKLGGTILEAFF.

The gene calls are TRBV6-6 and TRBJ1-2; no reliable D call. Germline values: CDR1 MNHNY, CDR2 SVGAGI (reference sequence). The V end lost 2 bases, the J end lost 0 bases, and 4 bases lay between the germline ends. The CDR3 contains 13 residues. The CDR3 DNA reads as TGTGCCAGCAGTTACACAACTAACTATGGCTACACCTTC. Translation: CASSYTTNYGYTF.

V usage is TRBV11-2 and J usage is TRBJ2-7; D is undetermined. CDR3 length: 14 amino acids. Germline CDR1 reads SGHAT; CDR2 reads FQNNGV. The V end was cut by 5 bases, the J end by 6 bases, with 17 bases between. The CDR3 region is CASSPMTRPSEQYF. The CDR3 nucleotides are TGTGCCAGCAGCCCCATGACGAGACCGTCCGAGCAGTACTTC.

J is TRBJ2-1 and V is TRBV18, with D possibly matching TRBD1 (6 bases). Germline V gives CDR1 KGHSH, CDR2 LQKENI. Between the trimmed V and J ends, which lost 6 bases and 4 bases, there was a span of 13 bases. The CDR3 consists of 14 residues. CDR3 protein: CASSWDTQYNEQFF. DNA of the CDR3: TGTGCCAGCTCCTGGGACACCCAATACAATGAGCAGTTCTTC. Full variable domain (outside the CDR3, taken from reference TRBV18 and TRBJ2-1): NAGVMQNPRHLVRRRGQEARLRCSPMKGHSHVYWYRQLPEEGLKFMVYLQKENIIDESGMPKERFSAEFPKEGPSILRIQQVVRGDSAAYFCASSWDTQYNEQFFGPGTRLTVL.

This clone showed up just a few times. V is TRBV6-1 and J is TRBJ2-2; TRBD1 matches at 7 bases. With 10 bases clipped from V and 2 bases from J, the junction kept 4 bases outside the gene matches. This CDR3 comprises 13 residues. Germline V lookup: CDR1 MNHNS, CDR2 SASEGT. The CDR3 DNA sequence: TGTGCCACCAGGGGGACAAACACCGGGGAGCTGTTTTTT. Translated, it gives CATRGTNTGELFF.

This clone occurred once. This rearrangement joins TRBV28 to TRBJ2-4, with TRBD1 matching 7 bases. Trimming took 6 bases from V and 7 from J; bases not matched to a gene: 9. CDR3 length equals 14 residues. Germline V gives CDR1 MDHEN, CDR2 SYDVKM. The chain's CDR3 is CASRTPGGWNIQYF. CDR3 bases: TGTGCCAGCAGGACCCCAGGGGGATGGAACATTCAGTACTTC.

The count of this clone is one. The genes are TRBV28 and TRBJ2-4; 7 bases agree with TRBD1. This CDR3 has 15 amino acids. Looked up from germline, CDR1 is MDHEN and CDR2 is SYDVKM. V lost 4 bases and J lost 5; bases outside the gene matches: 8. CDR3 DNA: TGTGCCAGCAGTTACGCACAGGGGCATCAAAACATTCAGTACTTC. It specifies CASSYAQGHQNIQYF.

This clone occurred once. This chain uses TRBV6-5 with TRBJ2-5; TRBD1 agrees at 10 bases. This CDR3 has 14 amino acids. Germline V gene data show CDR1 as MNHEY and CDR2 as SVGAGI. With V trimmed by 8 bases and J by 1 base, 4 bases remained unmatched. In nucleotides, the CDR3 is TGTGCCAGCGGACGGACAGGGGGCCAAGAGACCCAGTACTTC. Translating gives CASGRTGGQETQYF.

This clone was seen just once. The chain is built from TRBV5-1 and TRBJ2-1, with 9 bases identical to TRBD2. In germline, CDR1 is SGHRS, CDR2 YFSETQ. J was trimmed by 2 bases and V by 0 bases; bases with no gene match: 6. The CDR3 length is 17 residues. The DNA of the CDR3 is TGCGCCAGCAGCTTGGATTCTAGCGGGAACACCTACAATGAGCAGTTCTTC. It yields the protein CASSLDSSGNTYNEQFF. Full variable domain (remainder filled in from reference TRBV5-1 and TRBJ2-1): KAGVTQTPRYLIKTRGQQVTLSCSPISGHRSVSWYQQTPGQGLQFLFEYFSETQRNKGNFPGRFSGRQFSNSRSEMNVSTLELGDSALYLCASSLDSSGNTYNEQFFGPGTRLTVL.

This chain connects TRBV28 to TRBJ2-3; D not certain. CDR1 MDHEN and CDR2 SYDVKM come from the germline V gene. Trimming took 6 bases from V and 3 from J, leaving 16 bases between them. The CDR3 has 15 amino acids. This CDR3 is CASRTGAEGTDTQYF. CDR3 sequence (DNA): TGTGCCAGCAGGACGGGTGCGGAAGGTACAGATACGCAGTATTTT.

The chain joins TRBV5-6 to TRBJ1-3; D is uncertain. There are 15 residues in the CDR3. CDR1 and CDR2 (germline): SGHDT, YYEEEE. Trimming removed 2 bases from V and 0 bases from J, with 9 bases in between. CDR3 nucleotide sequence: TGTGCCAGCAGCTTTAGGGCCGGCTCTGGAAACACCATATATTTT. Translated: CASSFRAGSGNTIYF.

The chain has TRBV28 and TRBJ2-3; 7 bases align to TRBD1. This CDR3 comprises 17 residues. The V and J ends lost 4 bases and 8 bases, in that order; junction bases with no gene match: 18. Germline CDR1 and CDR2: MDHEN and SYDVKM. The CDR3 region is CASSSQRQGPAGRTQYF. The DNA of the CDR3 is TGTGCCAGCAGTTCACAAAGACAGGGCCCGGCGGGTCGTACGCAGTATTTT.

This chain uses TRBV6-1 with TRBJ2-2, with TRBD1 matching over 7 bases. There are 14 residues in the CDR3. V shed 7 bases, J shed 6 bases, and the junction held 8 bases outside the gene matches. CDR1 is MNHNS and CDR2 is SASEGT in the germline V gene. CDR3 DNA: TGTGCCAGCAACAGTGACAGGGTGGCCGGGGAGCTGTTTTTT. Residues: CASNSDRVAGELFF.

About this clone itself: Germline is not matched at one junction end, which may reflect a read error. This chain links TRBV15 with TRBJ2-7, with 7 bases lining up with TRBD2. Per the germline V gene, CDR1 is LNHNV and CDR2 is YYDKDF (reference sequence). The CDR3 has 15 amino acids. The CDR3: CAISRDPSGTYEQYF. The CDR3 DNA is TGTGCCATCAGCAGAGATCCTAGCGGAACCTACGAGCAGTACTTC.

V and J are TRBV6-1 and TRBJ2-3; 7 nucleotides agree with TRBD1. This CDR3 spans 14 amino acids. V trimming: 7 bases; J trimming: 10 bases; junction bases outside the gene matches: 14. Per germline, CDR1 MNHNS and CDR2 SASEGT. CDR3 protein: CASKSRGLRLAQYF. The CDR3 DNA sequence: TGTGCCAGCAAATCAAGGGGGCTGCGGCTGGCGCAGTATTTT.

The chain links TRBV14 to TRBJ2-7; perhaps TRBD1 as D (5 bases). The CDR3 spans 14 residues. V dropped 4 bases and J dropped 1 base, with 11 bases sitting between them. The V gene's germline CDR1 is SGHDN and CDR2 FVKESK. The DNA for the CDR3 is TGTGCCAGCAGCCCCCGGAAGGGGTCCTACGAGCAGTACTTC. Its protein product is CASSPRKGSYEQYF.

The rearrangement joins TRBV5-4 to TRBJ2-7; the D gene is possibly TRBD1 (6 bases). The germline CDR1 and CDR2 sequences are SGHNT and YYREEE (reference sequence). Deletions cut 7 bases from V and 7 bases from J, with 21 bases between. This CDR3 is built from 14 residues. The DNA of the CDR3 is TGTGCCAGCTCCTTACAGGGATTGCTGGGGGAGCAGTACTTC. This encodes CASSLQGLLGEQYF.

The V call is TRBV7-2, the J call TRBJ2-1, with 8 bases identical to TRBD2. The CDR3 is 15 residues long. Germline V gene lookup returns CDR1 SGHTA and CDR2 FQGNSA. Unmatched junction bases numbered 3, after V lost 5 bases and J lost 0 bases. CDR3 residues: CASSPTSVSYNEQFF. The CDR3 coding sequence is TGTGCCAGCAGCCCGACTAGCGTCTCCTACAATGAGCAGTTCTTC.

The chain joins TRBV29-1 to TRBJ1-2; D ambiguous. The CDR3 is made up of 9 amino acids. V was pared by 5 bases and J by 7 bases, with 5 bases between. The V gene's germline CDR1 is SQVTM and CDR2 ANQGSEA. CDR3 bases: TGCAGCGTTCTGAGTGGCTACACCTTC. Its translation is CSVLSGYTF.

V and J are TRBV7-3 and TRBJ2-6; 7 bases map to TRBD1. This CDR3 region has 17 residues. Per the germline V gene, CDR1 is SGHTA and CDR2 is FQGTGA. The trim removed 5 bases at V and 3 bases at J, leaving 10 bases unmatched. CDR3 nucleotides: TGTGCCAGCAGCACACTGACAGGGCCGATTGGGGCCAACGTCCTGACTTTC. Its protein product is CASSTLTGPIGANVLTF.

The J gene is TRBJ1-5, the V gene TRBV5-5; a possible D gene is TRBD1 (6 bases). CDR3 length equals 16 residues. Germline CDR1 SGHKS, CDR2 YYEKEE (reference sequence). The V end was cut by 4 bases, the J end by 0 bases, with 14 bases between. For the CDR3, the DNA is TGTGCCAGCAGCCTACAAAGGACAGCTAGCAATCAGCCCCAGCATTTT. Translated: CASSLQRTASNQPQHF.

This chain connects TRBV25-1 to TRBJ2-1, with 8 bases fitting TRBD1. Trimming removed 1 base from V and 3 bases from J; junction bases left unmatched: 11. This CDR3 is built from 18 residues. Germline CDR1 is MGHDK and CDR2 is SYGVNS. CDR3 amino acids: CASSEWGGRDRNYNEQFF. The CDR3, as DNA: TGTGCCAGCAGTGAATGGGGTGGAAGGGACAGGAACTACAATGAGCAGTTCTTC. Variable domain in full (rest from reference TRBV25-1 and TRBJ2-1): EADIYQTPRYLVIGTGKKITLECSQTMGHDKMYWYQQDPGMELHLIHYSYGVNSTEKGDLSSESTVSRIRTEHFPLTLESARPSHTSQYLCASSEWGGRDRNYNEQFFGPGTRLTVL.

The chain recombines TRBV18 with TRBJ2-1, with TRBD1 matching 12 bases. Germline CDR1 reads KGHSH; CDR2 reads LQKENI. This CDR3 is built from 16 residues. J lost 6 bases, V lost 3 bases, and 6 bases had no gene match. The CDR3 reads CASSPGTGGKGNEQFF. The CDR3 bases are TGTGCCAGCTCACCCGGGACAGGGGGCAAGGGCAATGAGCAGTTCTTC.

In its sample, this clone was seen once. This chain uses TRBV28 with TRBJ2-3, with TRBD2 as a possible D gene (5 bases). The germline V and J ends were trimmed by 7 bases and 0 bases, with 8 bases remaining between them. The CDR3 extends over 13 amino acids. Germline values: CDR1 MDHEN, CDR2 SYDVKM. The CDR3 DNA sequence: TGTGCCAGCACGGGCGGGAGCACAGATACGCAGTATTTT. Protein sequence: CASTGGSTDTQYF.

The J gene is TRBJ2-7, the V gene TRBV7-2; D is ambiguous. There are 13 residues in the CDR3. CDR1 is SGHTA, CDR2 FQGNSA, per germline. The V and J ends lost 5 bases and 6 bases respectively, with 14 bases between them. The CDR3 sequence: CASSTTLSGEQYF. Here the CDR3 DNA reads TGTGCCAGCAGCACCACACTGTCGGGCGAGCAGTACTTC.

The chain uses TRBV11-1 and TRBJ1-2; no definite D call. The CDR3 consists of 12 residues. From germline, CDR1 is SGHAT and CDR2 FQDESV (reference sequence). V was shortened by 4 bases and J by 5 bases, with 8 bases between the two germline ends. The CDR3: CASSSYGYGYTF. CDR3 coding DNA: TGTGCCAGCAGCTCGTACGGATATGGCTACACCTTC.

This clone appeared a single time. This CDR3 is CASSLGRDRGVEQYF. CDR3 DNA: TGTGCCAGCAGCCTAGGTCGGGACAGGGGCGTCGAGCAGTACTTC. The V gene is TRBV9, the J gene TRBJ2-7; 10 nucleotides match TRBD1. Germline V gene sequence: CDR1 SGDLS, CDR2 YYNGEE. This CDR3 has 15 residues. With 4 bases clipped from V and 6 bases from J, the junction kept 10 bases outside the gene matches.

The rearrangement uses TRBV20-1 and TRBJ2-2; D unresolved. The germline gives CDR1 DFQATT, CDR2 SNEGSKA (reference sequence). V shed 5 bases and J shed 3 bases, with 4 bases lying between them. There are 11 residues in the CDR3. CDR3 nucleotides: TGCAGTGCTCTCTACACCGGGGAGCTGTTTTTT. This gives the protein CSALYTGELFF.